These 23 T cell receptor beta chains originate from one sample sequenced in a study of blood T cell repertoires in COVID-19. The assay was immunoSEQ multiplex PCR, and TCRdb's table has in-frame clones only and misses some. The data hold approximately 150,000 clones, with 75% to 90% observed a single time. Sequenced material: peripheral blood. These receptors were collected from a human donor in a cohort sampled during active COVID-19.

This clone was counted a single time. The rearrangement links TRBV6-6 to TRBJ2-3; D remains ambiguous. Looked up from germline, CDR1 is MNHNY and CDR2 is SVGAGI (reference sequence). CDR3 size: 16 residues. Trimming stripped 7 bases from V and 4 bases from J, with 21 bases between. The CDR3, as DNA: TGTGCCAGCACCAAGAGAATGGTTGAGGTGGCAGATACGCAGTATTTT. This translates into CASTKRMVEVADTQYF.

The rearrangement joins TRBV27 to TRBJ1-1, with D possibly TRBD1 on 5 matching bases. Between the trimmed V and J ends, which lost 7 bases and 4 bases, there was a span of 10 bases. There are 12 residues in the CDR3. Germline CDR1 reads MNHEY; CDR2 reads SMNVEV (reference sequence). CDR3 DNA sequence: TGTGCCAGCAAACGGGGGGGCACTGAAGCTTTCTTT. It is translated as CASKRGGTEAFF.

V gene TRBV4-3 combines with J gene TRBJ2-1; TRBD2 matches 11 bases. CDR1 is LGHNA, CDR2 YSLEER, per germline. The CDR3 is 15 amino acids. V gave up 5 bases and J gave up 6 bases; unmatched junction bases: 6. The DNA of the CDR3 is TGCGCCAGCAGCAACTTAGCGGGGGGGGGCAATGAGCAGTTCTTC. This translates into CASSNLAGGGNEQFF.

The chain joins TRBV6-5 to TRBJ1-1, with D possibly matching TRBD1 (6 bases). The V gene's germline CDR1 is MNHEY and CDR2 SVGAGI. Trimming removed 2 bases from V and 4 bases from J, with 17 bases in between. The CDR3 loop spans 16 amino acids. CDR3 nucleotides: TGTGCCAGCAGTTACGGGGTACAGGGCTTAAGCACTGAAGCTTTCTTT. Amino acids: CASSYGVQGLSTEAFF.

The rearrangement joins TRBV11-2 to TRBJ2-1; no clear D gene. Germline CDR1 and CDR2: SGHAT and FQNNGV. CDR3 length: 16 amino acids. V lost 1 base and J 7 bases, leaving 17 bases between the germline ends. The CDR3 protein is CASSLGASLFENEQFF. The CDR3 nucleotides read TGTGCCAGCAGCTTAGGGGCGTCCCTTTTTGAAAATGAGCAGTTCTTC. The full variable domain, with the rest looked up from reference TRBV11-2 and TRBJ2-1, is EAGVAQSPRYKIIEKRQSVAFWCNPISGHATLYWYQQILGQGPKLLIQFQNNGVVDDSQLPKDRFSAERLKGVDSTLKIQPAKLEDSAVYLCASSLGASLFENEQFFGPGTRLTVL.

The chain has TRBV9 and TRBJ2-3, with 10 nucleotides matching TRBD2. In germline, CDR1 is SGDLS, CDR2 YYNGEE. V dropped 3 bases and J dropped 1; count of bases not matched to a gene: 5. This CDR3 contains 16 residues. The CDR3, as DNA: TGTGCCAGCAGCGAGCTAGCGGGGGCCGGCACAGATACGCAGTATTTT. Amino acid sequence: CASSELAGAGTDTQYF.

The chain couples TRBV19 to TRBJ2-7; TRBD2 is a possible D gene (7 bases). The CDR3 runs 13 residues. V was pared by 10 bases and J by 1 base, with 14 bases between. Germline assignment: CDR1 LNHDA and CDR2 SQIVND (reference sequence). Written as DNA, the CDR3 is TGTGCCACCGATGGGGGGGCATCCTACGAGCAGTACTTC. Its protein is CATDGGASYEQYF.

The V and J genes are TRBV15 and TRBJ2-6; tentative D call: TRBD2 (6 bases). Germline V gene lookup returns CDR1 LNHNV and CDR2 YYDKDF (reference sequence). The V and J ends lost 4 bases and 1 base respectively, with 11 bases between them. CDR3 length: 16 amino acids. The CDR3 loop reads CATSKARGSGANVLTF. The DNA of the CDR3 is TGTGCCACCAGCAAGGCACGGGGGTCTGGGGCCAACGTCCTGACTTTC.

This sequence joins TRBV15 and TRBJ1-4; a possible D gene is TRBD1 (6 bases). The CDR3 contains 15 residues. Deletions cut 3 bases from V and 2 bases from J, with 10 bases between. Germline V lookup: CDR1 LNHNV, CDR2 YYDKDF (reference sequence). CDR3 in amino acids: CATSSTGFTNEKLFF. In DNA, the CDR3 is TGTGCCACCAGCAGTACAGGGTTCACTAATGAAAAACTGTTTTTT.

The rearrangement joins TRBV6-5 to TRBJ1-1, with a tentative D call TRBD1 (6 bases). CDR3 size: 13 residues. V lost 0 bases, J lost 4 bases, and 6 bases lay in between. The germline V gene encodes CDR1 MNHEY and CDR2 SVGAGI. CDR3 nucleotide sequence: TGTGCCAGCAGTTACTCAGGGGGCACTGAAGCTTTCTTT. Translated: CASSYSGGTEAFF.

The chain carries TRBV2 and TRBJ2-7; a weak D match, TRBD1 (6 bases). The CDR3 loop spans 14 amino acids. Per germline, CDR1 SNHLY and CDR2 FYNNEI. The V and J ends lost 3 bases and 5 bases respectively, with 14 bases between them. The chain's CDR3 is CASSDSRGGNEQYF. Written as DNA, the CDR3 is TGTGCCAGCAGTGATTCCAGGGGTGGTAACGAGCAGTACTTC.

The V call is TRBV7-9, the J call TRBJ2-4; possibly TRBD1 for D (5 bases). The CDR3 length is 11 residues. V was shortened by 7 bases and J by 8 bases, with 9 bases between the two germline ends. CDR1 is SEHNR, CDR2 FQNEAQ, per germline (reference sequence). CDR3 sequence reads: CASKGAHIQYF. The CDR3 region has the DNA TGTGCCAGCAAAGGGGCGCACATTCAGTACTTC.

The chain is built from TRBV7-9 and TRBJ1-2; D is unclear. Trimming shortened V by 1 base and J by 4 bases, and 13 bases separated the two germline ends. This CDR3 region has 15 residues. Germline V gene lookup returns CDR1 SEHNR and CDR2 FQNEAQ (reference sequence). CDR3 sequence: CASSLGAGRGYGYTF. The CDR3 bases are TGTGCCAGCAGCTTAGGGGCGGGCCGGGGCTATGGCTACACCTTC.

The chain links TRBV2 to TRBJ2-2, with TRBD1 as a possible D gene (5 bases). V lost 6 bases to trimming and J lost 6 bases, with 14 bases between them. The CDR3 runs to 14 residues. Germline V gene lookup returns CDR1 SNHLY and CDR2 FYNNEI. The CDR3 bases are TGTGCCAGCAGCCTTAATGGCAGGGCCGGGGAGCTGTTTTTT. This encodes CASSLNGRAGELFF.

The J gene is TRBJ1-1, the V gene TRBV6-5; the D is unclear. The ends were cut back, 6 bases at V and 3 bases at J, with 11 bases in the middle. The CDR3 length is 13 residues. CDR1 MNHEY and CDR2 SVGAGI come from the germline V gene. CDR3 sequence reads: CASRALQYTEAFF. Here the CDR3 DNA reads TGTGCCAGCAGGGCCTTACAGTACACTGAAGCTTTCTTT.

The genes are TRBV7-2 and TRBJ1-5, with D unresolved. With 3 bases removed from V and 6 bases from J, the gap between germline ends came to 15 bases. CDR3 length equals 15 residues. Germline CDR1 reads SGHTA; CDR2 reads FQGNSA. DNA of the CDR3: TGTGCCAGCAGCTTCCATACTGACCGGAGTCAGCCCCAGCATTTT. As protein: CASSFHTDRSQPQHF.

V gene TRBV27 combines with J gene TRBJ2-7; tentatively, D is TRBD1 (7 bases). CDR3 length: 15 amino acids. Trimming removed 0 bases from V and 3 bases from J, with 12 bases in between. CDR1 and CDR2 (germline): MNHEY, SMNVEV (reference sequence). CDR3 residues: CASSLSTGTFYEQYF. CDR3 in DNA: TGTGCCAGCAGTTTATCGACAGGGACTTTCTACGAGCAGTACTTC.

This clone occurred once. The CDR3 region has the DNA TGTGCCAGCAGCCCCCGGGCAGGGGGCCCCTCAGATACGCAGTATTTT. It encodes CASSPRAGGPSDTQYF. The genes are TRBV3-1 (or the pseudogene TRBV3-2) and TRBJ2-3; 8 bases are a match to TRBD1. This CDR3 region has 16 residues. Germline V gives CDR1 LGHDT, CDR2 YNNKEL (reference sequence). V lost 4 bases and J lost 4; bases outside the gene matches: 10.

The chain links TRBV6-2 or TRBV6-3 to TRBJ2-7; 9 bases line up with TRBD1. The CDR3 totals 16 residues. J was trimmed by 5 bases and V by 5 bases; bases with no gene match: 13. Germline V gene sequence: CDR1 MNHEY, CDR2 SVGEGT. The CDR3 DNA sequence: TGTGCCAGCAGTGACGGCGGGACAGGGTCTTTCCACGAGCAGTACTTC. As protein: CASSDGGTGSFHEQYF.

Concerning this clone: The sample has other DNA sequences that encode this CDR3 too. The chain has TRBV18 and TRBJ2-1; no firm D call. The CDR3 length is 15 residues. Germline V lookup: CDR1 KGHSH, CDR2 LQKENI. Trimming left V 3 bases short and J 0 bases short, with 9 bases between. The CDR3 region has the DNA TGTGCCAGCTCACCCCTCCTTAGCTCCTACAATGAGCAGTTCTTC. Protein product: CASSPLLSSYNEQFF.

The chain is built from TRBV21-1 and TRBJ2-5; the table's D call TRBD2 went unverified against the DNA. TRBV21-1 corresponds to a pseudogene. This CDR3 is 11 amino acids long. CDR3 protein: CASPFEETQYF. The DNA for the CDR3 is TGTGCCAGCCCTTTCGAAGAGACCCAGTACTTC.

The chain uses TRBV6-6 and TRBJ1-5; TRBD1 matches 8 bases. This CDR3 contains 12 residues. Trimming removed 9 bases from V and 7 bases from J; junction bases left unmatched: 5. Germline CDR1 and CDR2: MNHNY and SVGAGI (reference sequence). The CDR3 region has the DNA TGTGCCAGTTGGGACAGGAACCAGCCCCAGCATTTT. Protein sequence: CASWDRNQPQHF.

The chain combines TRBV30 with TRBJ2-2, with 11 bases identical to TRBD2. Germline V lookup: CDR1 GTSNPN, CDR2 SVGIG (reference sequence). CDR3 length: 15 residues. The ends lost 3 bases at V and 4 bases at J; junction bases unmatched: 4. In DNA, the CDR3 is TGTGCCTGGAGACTAGCGGGAGCCGGCACCGGGGAGCTGTTTTTT. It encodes CAWRLAGAGTGELFF.